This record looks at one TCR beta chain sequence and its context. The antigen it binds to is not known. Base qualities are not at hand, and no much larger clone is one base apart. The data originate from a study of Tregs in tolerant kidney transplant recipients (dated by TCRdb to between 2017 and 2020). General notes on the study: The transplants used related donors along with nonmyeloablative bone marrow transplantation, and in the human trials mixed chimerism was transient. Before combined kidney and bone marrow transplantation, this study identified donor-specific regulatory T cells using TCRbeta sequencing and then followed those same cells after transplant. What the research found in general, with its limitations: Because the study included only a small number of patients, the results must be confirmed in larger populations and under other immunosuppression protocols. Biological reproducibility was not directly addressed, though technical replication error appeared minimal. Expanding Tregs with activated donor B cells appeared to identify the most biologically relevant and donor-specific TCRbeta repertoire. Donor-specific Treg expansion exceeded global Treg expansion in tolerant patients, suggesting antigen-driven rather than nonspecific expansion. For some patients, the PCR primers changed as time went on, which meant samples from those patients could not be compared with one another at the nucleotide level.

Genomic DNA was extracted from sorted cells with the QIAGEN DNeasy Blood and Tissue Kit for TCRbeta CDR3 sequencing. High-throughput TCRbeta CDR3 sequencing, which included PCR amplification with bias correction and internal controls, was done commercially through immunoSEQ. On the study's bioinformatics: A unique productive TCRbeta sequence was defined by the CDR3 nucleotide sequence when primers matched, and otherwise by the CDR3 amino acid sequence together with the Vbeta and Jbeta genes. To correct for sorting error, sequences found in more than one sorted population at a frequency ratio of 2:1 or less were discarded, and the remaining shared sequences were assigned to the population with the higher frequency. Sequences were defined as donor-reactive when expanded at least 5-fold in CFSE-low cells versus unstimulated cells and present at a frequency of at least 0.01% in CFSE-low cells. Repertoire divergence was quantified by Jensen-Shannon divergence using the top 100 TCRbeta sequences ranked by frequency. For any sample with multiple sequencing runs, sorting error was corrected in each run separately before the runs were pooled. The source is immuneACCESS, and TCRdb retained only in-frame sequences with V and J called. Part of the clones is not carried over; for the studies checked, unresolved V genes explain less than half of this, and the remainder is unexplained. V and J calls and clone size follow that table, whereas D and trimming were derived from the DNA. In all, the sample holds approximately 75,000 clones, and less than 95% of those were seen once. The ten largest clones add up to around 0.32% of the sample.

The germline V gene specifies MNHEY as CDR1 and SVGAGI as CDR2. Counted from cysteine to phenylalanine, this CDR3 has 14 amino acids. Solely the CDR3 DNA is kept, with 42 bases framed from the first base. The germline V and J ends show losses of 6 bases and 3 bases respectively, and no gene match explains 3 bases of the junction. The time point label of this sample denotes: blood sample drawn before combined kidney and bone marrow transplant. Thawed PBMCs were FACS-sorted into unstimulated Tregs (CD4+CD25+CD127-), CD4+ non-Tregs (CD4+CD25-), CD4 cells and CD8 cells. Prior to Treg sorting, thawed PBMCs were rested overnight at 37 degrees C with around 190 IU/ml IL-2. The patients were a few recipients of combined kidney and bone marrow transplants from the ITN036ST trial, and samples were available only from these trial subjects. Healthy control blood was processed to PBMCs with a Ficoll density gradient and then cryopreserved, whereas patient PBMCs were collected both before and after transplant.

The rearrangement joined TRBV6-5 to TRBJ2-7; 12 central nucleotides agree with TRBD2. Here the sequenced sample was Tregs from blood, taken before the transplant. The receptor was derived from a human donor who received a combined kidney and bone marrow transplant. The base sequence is TGTGCCAGCAGCCCGGGACTAGCGGGCTACGAGCAGTACTTC. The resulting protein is CASSPGLAGYEQYF.